This T cell receptor (beta chain) was sequenced in a study of T cell clones after liver transplantation. As for the study in general: TCRbeta sequencing after a pre-transplant mixed lymphocyte reaction identified graft-donor-reactive clones, later tracked in post-transplant blood.

The method was immunoSEQ multiplex PCR; TCRdb's version includes in-frame clones alone and lacks a portion of them. This table has roughly 51,000 clones, about 69% appearing once. Here the sequenced sample was CD4+ T cells from blood, taken less than 70 months after liver transplant. The receptor was isolated from a human patient who received a liver transplant. The graft donor may account for some of the T cells.

The CDR3, as DNA: TGTGCCAGTAGTATAACAGGGCTAGGAGATAGTTCACCCCTCCACTTT. Protein: CASSITGLGDSSPLHF. The rearrangement links TRBV19 to TRBJ1-6; tentative D call: TRBD1 (6 bases). V lost 2 bases and J lost 9, with 17 bases in between. The CDR3 consists of 16 residues. Germline CDR1 is LNHDA and CDR2 is SQIVND (reference sequence).